The 13 T cell receptor beta chains reported below all come from one sample, sequenced in a study of blood T cells in healthy people across ages. It was with a sample-barcoded 5' primer and a J-beta primer mix that a second PCR of roughly 6 to 12 cycles was run. Each CDR3 protein is one row after TCRdb ran MiXCR on the 5' RACE reads. The table has 850,000 to 1,000,000 distinct CDR3 sequences, roughly 48% seen once; the top ten hold under 15%. Sample: blood. These receptor sequences come from a man younger than 45 in good health.

This clonotype was picked up a small number of times. V is TRBV7-2 and J is TRBJ2-3; possibly TRBD1 for D (5 bases). Germline V CDR1 and CDR2: SGHTA, FQGNSA. The CDR3 runs 13 residues. V lost 3 bases and J 5 bases, leaving 9 bases between the germline ends. The CDR3 loop reads CASSFRQRDTQYF. CDR3 sequence (DNA): TGTGCCAGCAGCTTTCGACAGCGAGATACGCAGTATTTT.

The V call is TRBV28, the J call TRBJ2-6, with 10 bases matching TRBD1. This CDR3 contains 17 residues. V lost 7 bases and J lost 0; bases outside the gene matches: 6. Germline-derived CDR1 and CDR2 are MDHEN and SYDVKM. CDR3 sequence: CASKSGQGVSGANVLTF. DNA of the CDR3: TGTGCCAGCAAATCAGGACAGGGGGTCTCTGGGGCCAACGTCCTGACTTTC.

J is TRBJ1-4 and V is TRBV12-3 or TRBV12-4; D is ambiguous. V lost 6 bases, J lost 8 bases, and 13 bases lay in between. The CDR3 consists of 13 residues. CDR3 nucleotides: TGTGCCAGCAGGAGGGAGGAAAGGGAAAAACTGTTTTTT. It yields the protein CASRREEREKLFF.

The chain joins TRBV7-8 to TRBJ1-2; weak D call: TRBD1 (6 bases). V was pared by 2 bases and J by 4 bases, with 20 bases between. Looked up from germline, CDR1 is SGHVS and CDR2 is FQNEAQ. The CDR3 is 17 residues long. Written as DNA, the CDR3 is TGTGCCAGCAGCTTAAGCAGGGGCCTAAGCAGCCCCTATGGCTACACCTTC. This sequence encodes CASSLSRGLSSPYGYTF.

This clonotype was observed a few times. This chain joins TRBV7-2 and TRBJ1-2, with 7 bases matching TRBD1. This CDR3 spans 14 amino acids. With 5 bases clipped from V and 5 bases from J, the junction kept 8 bases outside the gene matches. Germline CDR1 SGHTA, CDR2 FQGNSA. For the CDR3, the DNA is TGTGCCAGCAGCCCCGGAGGACAGGCGTATGGCTACACCTTC. Amino acids: CASSPGGQAYGYTF.

The chain has TRBV12-3 or TRBV12-4 and TRBJ2-1; 12 bases fit TRBD2. The CDR3 is 18 amino acids. V trimming: 4 bases; J trimming: 7 bases; junction bases outside the gene matches: 14. The CDR3 region has the DNA TGTGCCAGCAGTTCCGCGGCCCTACTAGCGGGGGGTACTAATGAGCAGTTCTTC. Translating gives CASSSAALLAGGTNEQFF.

The rearrangement links TRBV29-1 to TRBJ1-1; D unclear. V lost 7 bases and J lost 1, with 4 bases in between. The CDR3 sequence is 10 residues long. Germline loops: CDR1 SQVTM, CDR2 ANQGSEA. The CDR3 loop reads CSAANTEAFF. DNA of the CDR3: TGCAGCGCAGCGAACACTGAAGCTTTCTTT.

V is TRBV29-1 and J is TRBJ2-1; tentatively, D is TRBD2 (5 bases). Trimming stripped 4 bases from V and 8 bases from J, with 15 bases between. The CDR3 loop spans 13 amino acids. Looked up from germline, CDR1 is SQVTM and CDR2 is ANQGSEA. The CDR3 loop reads CSVADYRGDEQFF. The CDR3 coding sequence is TGCAGCGTTGCCGACTACCGCGGAGATGAGCAGTTCTTC.

This clonotype was seen a few times. This chain connects TRBV20-1 to TRBJ2-3; TRBD1 matches 7 bases. J gave up 2 bases and V 3 bases, and 5 bases lay outside the gene matches. The CDR3 runs 14 residues. Germline CDR1 reads DFQATT; CDR2 reads SNEGSKA (reference sequence). The CDR3 sequence: CSARDRTVTDTQYF. CDR3 nucleotides: TGCAGTGCTAGGGACAGGACCGTCACAGATACGCAGTATTTT.

This chain uses TRBV7-9 with TRBJ2-4; 7 bases are shared with TRBD1. Judging by the DNA end, TRBJ2-7 fits better; the J call may be wrong. The CDR3 has 15 amino acids. The germline CDR1 and CDR2 sequences are SEHNR and FQNEAQ (reference sequence). This CDR3 is CASSFPGTEDYEQYF. The CDR3 nucleotides are TGTGCCAGCAGCTTTCCCGGGACAGAGGACTACGAGCAGTACTTC.

The J gene is TRBJ1-1, the V gene TRBV5-6; TRBD1 might be the D (6 bases). Between the trimmed V and J ends, which lost 4 bases and 3 bases, there was a span of 19 bases. Germline values: CDR1 SGHDT, CDR2 YYEEEE. The length of the CDR3 is 16 residues. The CDR3 is CASSGVGGSWDTEAFF. The DNA for the CDR3 is TGTGCCAGCAGCGGGGTGGGGGGCAGTTGGGACACTGAAGCTTTCTTT.

V is TRBV6-4 and J is TRBJ2-3; no reliable D call. Germline V CDR1 and CDR2: MRHNA, SNTAGT. Trimming took 3 bases from V and 0 from J, leaving 7 bases between them. This CDR3 contains 14 residues. CDR3 sequence reads: CASSEVLSTDTQYF. CDR3 DNA: TGTGCCAGCAGTGAGGTTTTGAGCACAGATACGCAGTATTTT.

A word on this clonotype: Mismatch with germline at one junction end may stem from a read error. This rearrangement joins TRBV28 to TRBJ2-5; 9 bases match TRBD1. Germline CDR1 reads MDHEN; CDR2 reads SYDVKM. The CDR3 extends over 15 amino acids. CDR3 nucleotides: TGTGTCAGCAGCCGAGACAGGGGGTTGTTAGAGACCCAGTACTTC. This codes for CVSSRDRGLLETQYF.